This TCR beta chain was captured by sequencing in a study of T cell repertoires in cytomegalovirus infection. Study information: CMV infection and matching HLA type were both indicated by public TCR beta signatures.

TCRdb re-analysed the reads in MiXCR, keeping a single row per CDR3 protein. The table includes just over 450,000 distinct CDR3 sequences, about 42% detected once. Notes on the study in general: Cumulative frequency (of public TCR beta family members) identified carriers of CMV plus the relevant HLA. HLA-C-restricted CMV clonotypes gave the most frequent clonotype in two of eight donors.

The V and J ends lost 5 bases and 0 bases respectively, with 14 bases between them. CDR1 is MNHNS and CDR2 is SASEGT in the germline V gene. The CDR3 has 16 residues. To note about this clonotype: Antigen: not known.

This clonotype was obtained from a human donor in good health (CMV status not recorded). Some clones in this sample may be carry-over from other donors' samples. The chain couples TRBV6-1 to TRBJ1-5, with D possibly matching TRBD1 (5 bases). The sequencing used cultured PBMCs, collected from culture after CMV antigen stimulation. CDR3 in amino acids: CASSIQGFPSNQPQHF. CDR3 DNA sequence: TGTGCCAGCAGTATCCAGGGTTTCCCTAGCAATCAGCCCCAGCATTTT.